This TCR beta chain was identified in a study of regulatory T cells in long-lasting Graves disease. For the study at large: Antithyroid drug intake by newly diagnosed Graves' patients had lasted under 3 months. Study-level findings and limits: Possibly, too few samples lowered accuracy. Persistent patients had more shared public clonotypes (about 2,700) than new patients (just over 950).

With respect to this clonotype: Its antigen is as yet unknown.

Indicated time point: newly diagnosed GD, antithyroid drugs for less than 3 months. PBMCs provided the RNA from which the TCR library was made. Researchers made TCR beta libraries by using iRepertoire HTBI primers and running Arm-PCR on CDR3 regions. TCRdb reprocessed the multiplex PCR reads with MiXCR, giving one entry per CDR3 protein. This sample has 250,000 to 400,000 distinct CDR3 sequences, with 18% found just once. In germline, CDR1 is SGHDT, CDR2 YYEEEE. The CDR3 length is 18 residues. The V end was cut by 0 bases, the J end by 8 bases, with 24 bases between. The material was peripheral blood mononuclear cells (PBMCs), obtained at new diagnosis, from a patient treated with antithyroid drugs. The V gene is TRBV5-6, the J gene TRBJ2-1; D unresolved. This receptor was obtained from a female donor with Graves disease. This CDR3 is CASSLGPYLGPQEDEQFF. The CDR3 nucleotides read TGTGCCAGCAGCTTGGGTCCTTACTTGGGCCCTCAAGAGGATGAGCAGTTCTTC.